These 11 T cell receptor beta chains share one sample of origin, sequenced in a study of blood T cell repertoires in COVID-19. Measured with immunoSEQ multiplex PCR; TCRdb has only the in-frame clones, and not every one. The sample lists around 200,000 clones, 70% to 80% occurring once. Sequenced material: peripheral blood. The source is a middle-aged man who had recovered from COVID-19.

Ten or more counts support this clone. The chain couples TRBV6-2 or TRBV6-3 to TRBJ2-1, with 8 bases aligning to TRBD2. Germline V gene data show CDR1 as MNHEY and CDR2 as SVGEGT. The V segment lost 5 bases and the J segment 4 bases; nucleotides outside the gene matches: 7. The CDR3 is 15 amino acids. CDR3 in DNA: TGTGCCAGCAGTCATAAGCGGGAGCTATACAATGAGCAGTTCTTC. It is translated as CASSHKRELYNEQFF.

The rearrangement uses TRBV28 and TRBJ1-1; a possible D gene is TRBD1 (6 bases). V was trimmed by 6 bases and J by 4 bases, leaving 18 bases between them. Germline assignment: CDR1 MDHEN and CDR2 SYDVKM. The CDR3 is 15 residues long. The CDR3 DNA reads as TGTGCCAGCAGCCGCGGACTCGCAGGGGTCACTGAAGCTTTCTTT. Protein: CASSRGLAGVTEAFF.

This chain connects TRBV12-1 to TRBJ2-3; the table gives TRBD2 as D, unverified against the DNA. TRBV12-1 is flagged as a pseudogene. The CDR3 contains 15 residues. CDR3 nucleotides: TGTGCCAGCAGCTATCTAGCGGGAGAAGAAGATACGCAGTATTTT. It codes for CASSYLAGEEDTQYF.

V and J are TRBV30 and TRBJ1-2; D unresolved. This CDR3 is built from 12 residues. Germline V gives CDR1 GTSNPN, CDR2 SVGIG (reference sequence). Between the trimmed V and J ends, which lost 7 bases and 3 bases, there was a span of 12 bases. The CDR3 DNA sequence: TGTGCCTCCTATCCTGGTGACTATGGCTACACCTTC. It yields the protein CASYPGDYGYTF.

V usage is TRBV29-1 and J usage is TRBJ1-1; the match to TRBD1 covers 8 bases. V lost 6 bases and J lost 5; bases outside the gene matches: 11. The CDR3 sequence is 14 residues long. Germline CDR1 SQVTM, CDR2 ANQGSEA. CDR3 sequence: CSVATPGQETEAFF. The CDR3 DNA sequence: TGCAGCGTGGCCACACCGGGACAGGAAACTGAAGCTTTCTTT.

This clone was observed a handful of times. V gene TRBV7-8 combines with J gene TRBJ1-1; D might be TRBD1 (5 bases). Trimming took 5 bases from V and 5 from J, leaving 12 bases between them. The CDR3 has 13 amino acids. Germline values: CDR1 SGHVS, CDR2 FQNEAQ. As DNA, the CDR3 is TGTGCCAGCAGCCGGACATCGGGGACTGAAGCTTTCTTT. This gives the protein CASSRTSGTEAFF. Full variable domain (missing parts from reference TRBV7-8 and TRBJ1-1): GAGVSQSPRYKVAKRGQDVALRCDPISGHVSLFWYQQALGQGPEFLTYFQNEAQLDKSGLPSDRFFAERPEGSVSTLKIQRTQQEDSAVYLCASSRTSGTEAFFGQGTRLTVV.

The chain recombines TRBV14 with TRBJ2-7, with 7 bases aligning to TRBD2. CDR3 length: 19 amino acids. Per the germline V gene, CDR1 is SGHDN and CDR2 is FVKESK. V trimming: 1 base; J trimming: 4 bases; junction bases outside the gene matches: 19. The chain's CDR3 is CASSQGGELKRETRYEQYF. The CDR3 DNA follows: TGTGCCAGCAGCCAAGGAGGGGAGCTCAAGCGGGAAACTCGGTACGAGCAGTACTTC.

This sequence joins TRBV30 and TRBJ1-2; 10 nucleotides match TRBD1. The CDR3 contains 15 residues. The V gene's germline CDR1 is GTSNPN and CDR2 SVGIG (reference sequence). Germline trimming cut 5 bases from V and 8 bases from J; bases unmatched to any gene: 14. The CDR3 reads CAWDRGLGLVGGYTF. In DNA, the CDR3 is TGTGCCTGGGACAGGGGGCTGGGACTAGTCGGGGGCTACACCTTC.

This clone was seen a single time. The V and J genes are TRBV2 and TRBJ1-5; the D gene is possibly TRBD1 (6 bases). The V gene lost 6 bases and the J gene lost 6 bases, with 18 bases spanning the gap. The CDR3 has 15 residues. Germline CDR1 and CDR2: SNHLY and FYNNEI. The CDR3 bases are TGTGCCAGCAGAAGACGGACAGATAGGGGTCAGCCCCAGCATTTT. Its protein product is CASRRRTDRGQPQHF. Variable domain in full (rest from reference TRBV2 and TRBJ1-5): EPEVTQTPSHQVTQMGQEVILRCVPISNHLYFYWYRQILGQKVEFLVSFYNNEISEKSEIFDDQFSVERPDGSNFTLKIRSTKLEDSAMYFCASRRRTDRGQPQHFGDGTRLSIL.

This clone was detected many times. This chain connects TRBV4-1 to TRBJ1-4, with D perhaps matching TRBD1 (6 bases). Deletions cut 0 bases from V and 7 bases from J, with 18 bases between. The CDR3 contains 17 residues. The V gene's germline CDR1 is MGHRA and CDR2 YSYEKL. The CDR3 loop is CASSQDQILGGTEKLFF. The CDR3 nucleotides read TGCGCCAGCAGCCAAGACCAGATTCTAGGGGGTACTGAAAAACTGTTTTTT.

The chain combines TRBV11-3 with TRBJ1-4; 9 positions match TRBD1. The germline CDR1 and CDR2 sequences are SGHNT and YENEEA. The CDR3 is made up of 15 amino acids. Losses at the gene ends were 10 bases for V and 8 bases for J; bases not matched to a gene: 14. The CDR3 region has the DNA TGTGCCAAATTACAGGGGGCGTTGATGGACGAAAAACTGTTTTTT. Translated: CAKLQGALMDEKLFF.